This entry features one TCR beta chain sequence. Its antigen is unknown. V lost 11 bases to trimming and J lost 3 bases, with 11 bases between them. CDR3 length: 12 amino acids. Germline V gene data show CDR1 as MNHNS and CDR2 as SASEGT. This sample stems from a study of beta chain features in type 1 diabetes. Looking at the study overall: Approximately 100 million sorted cells were examined across all samples.

Stem cell-like memory, regulatory, central memory and naive CD4+ cells were sorted via CD45RO/CCR7/CD25/CD127/CD95/CD27. Since all of the isolated RNA was reverse transcribed, expressed TCRB transcripts were what got sequenced. The data were produced by immunoSEQ multiplex PCR, yet TCRdb's version contains in-frame clones alone and is incomplete. The sample has roughly 250,000 clones, about 9.3% seen once. Study results and limitations: Among all four CD4+ subsets, Type 1 diabetes patients had TCRB CDR3s that were moderately but significantly shorter.

The origin of this receptor is a woman aged 18-29 years in good health. The source material was naive CD4+ T cells from blood. The chain carries TRBV6-1 and TRBJ2-1; D not resolved. CDR3 coding DNA: TGTGCCGGGCAAGACCTCTACAATGAGCAGTTCTTC. It encodes CAGQDLYNEQFF.